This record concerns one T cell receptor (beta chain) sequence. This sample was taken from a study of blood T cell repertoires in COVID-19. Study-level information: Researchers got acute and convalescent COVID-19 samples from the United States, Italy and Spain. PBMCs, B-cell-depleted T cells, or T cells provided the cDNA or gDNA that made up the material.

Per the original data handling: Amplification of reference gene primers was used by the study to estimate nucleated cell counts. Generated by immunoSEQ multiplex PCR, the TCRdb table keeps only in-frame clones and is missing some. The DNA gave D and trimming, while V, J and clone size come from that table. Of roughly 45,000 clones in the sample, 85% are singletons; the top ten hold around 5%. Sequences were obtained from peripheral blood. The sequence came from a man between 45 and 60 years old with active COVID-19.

CDR3 loop: CASSTLAGVSTGELFF. CDR3 nucleotide sequence: TGTGCCAGCTCAACGCTAGCGGGAGTAAGCACCGGGGAGCTGTTTTTT. V is TRBV7-9 and J is TRBJ2-2; 10 positions agree with TRBD2. The CDR3 is 16 residues long. J gave up 4 bases and V 8 bases, and 10 bases lay outside the gene matches. Looked up from germline, CDR1 is SEHNR and CDR2 is FQNEAQ (reference sequence).